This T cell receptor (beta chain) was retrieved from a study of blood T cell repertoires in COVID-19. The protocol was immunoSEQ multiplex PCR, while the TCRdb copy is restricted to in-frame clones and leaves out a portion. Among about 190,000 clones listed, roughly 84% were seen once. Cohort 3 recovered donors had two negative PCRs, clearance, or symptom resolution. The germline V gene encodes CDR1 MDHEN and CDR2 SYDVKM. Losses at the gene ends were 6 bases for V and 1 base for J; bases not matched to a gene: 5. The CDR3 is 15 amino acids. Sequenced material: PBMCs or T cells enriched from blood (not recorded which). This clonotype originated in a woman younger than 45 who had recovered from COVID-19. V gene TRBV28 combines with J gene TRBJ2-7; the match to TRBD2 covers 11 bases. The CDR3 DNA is TGTGCCAGCAGCCTACCTAGCGGGAGGTCCTACGAGCAGTACTTC. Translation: CASSLPSGRSYEQYF. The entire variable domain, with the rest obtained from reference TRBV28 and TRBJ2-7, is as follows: DVKVTQSSRYLVKRTGEKVFLECVQDMDHENMFWYRQDPGLGLRLIYFSYDVKMKEKGDIPEGYSVSREKKERFSLILESASTNQTSMYLCASSLPSGRSYEQYFGPGTRLTVT.